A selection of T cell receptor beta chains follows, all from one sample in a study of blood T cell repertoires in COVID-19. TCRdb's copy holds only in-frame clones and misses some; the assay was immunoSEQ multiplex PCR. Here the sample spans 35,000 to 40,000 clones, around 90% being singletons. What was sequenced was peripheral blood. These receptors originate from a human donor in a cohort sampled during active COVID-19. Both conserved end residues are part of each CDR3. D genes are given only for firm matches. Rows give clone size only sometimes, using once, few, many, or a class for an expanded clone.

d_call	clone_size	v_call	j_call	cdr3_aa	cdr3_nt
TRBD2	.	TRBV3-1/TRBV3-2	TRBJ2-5	CASSRPGTSGGADQYF	TGTGCCAGCAGCCGTCCAGGGACTAGCGGGGGGGCAGACCAGTACTTC
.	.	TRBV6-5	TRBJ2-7	CASIPLTDSYEQYF	TGTGCCAGCATTCCCTTGACAGACTCCTACGAGCAGTACTTC
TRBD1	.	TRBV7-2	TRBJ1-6	CASSSAGTGNNSPLHF	TGTGCCAGCAGCTCGGCCGGGACAGGGAATAATTCACCCCTCCACTTT
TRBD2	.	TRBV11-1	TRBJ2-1	CASSRVLAGGDNEQFF	TGTGCCAGCAGCCGGGTGCTAGCGGGAGGGGACAATGAGCAGTTCTTC
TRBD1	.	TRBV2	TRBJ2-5	CASNPSTGGAGWETQYF	TGTGCCAGCAATCCTTCCACAGGGGGCGCGGGTTGGGAGACCCAGTACTTC
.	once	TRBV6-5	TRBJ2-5	CASSEVRPGTQYF	TGTGCCAGCAGCGAGGTACGACCGGGGACCCAGTACTTC
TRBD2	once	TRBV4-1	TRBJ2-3	CASSQDLVAGGATQYF	TGCGCCAGCAGCCAAGATCTGGTAGCGGGAGGTGCTACGCAGTATTTT
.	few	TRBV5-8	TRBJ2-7	CASSSSSYEQYF	TGTGCCAGCAGCTCCAGCTCCTACGAGCAGTACTTC
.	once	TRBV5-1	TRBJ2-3	CASSLLPQAADTQYF	TGCGCCAGCAGCTTGCTCCCACAGGCAGCAGATACGCAGTATTTT
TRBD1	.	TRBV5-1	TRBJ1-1	CASSLVGQVPTEAFF	TGCGCCAGCAGCTTGGTGGGACAGGTCCCCACTGAAGCTTTCTTT
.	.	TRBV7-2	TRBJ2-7	CASSENNRVVQYF	TGTGCCAGCAGCGAAAACAACAGGGTAGTCCAGTACTTC
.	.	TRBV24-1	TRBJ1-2	CATSDRDRERTF	TGTGCCACCAGTGACCGGGACCGGGAGCGGACCTTC
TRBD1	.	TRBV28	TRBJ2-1	CASRPQGVFYNEQFF	TGTGCCAGCAGGCCACAGGGGGTCTTCTACAATGAGCAGTTCTTC
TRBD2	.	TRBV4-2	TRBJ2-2	CASSTAGGQGTGELFF	TGTGCCAGCAGCACGGCGGGGGGGCAAGGCACCGGGGAGCTGTTTTTT
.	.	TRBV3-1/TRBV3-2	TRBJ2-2	CASSQDGVNTGELFF	TGTGCCAGCAGCCAAGACGGGGTGAACACCGGGGAGCTGTTTTTT
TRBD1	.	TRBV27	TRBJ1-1	CASSVTGAGTEAFF	TGTGCCAGCAGTGTGACAGGGGCGGGGACTGAAGCTTTCTTT
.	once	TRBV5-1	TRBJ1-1	CASSRRERAEAFF	TGCGCCAGCAGTCGAAGGGAGCGTGCTGAAGCTTTCTTT
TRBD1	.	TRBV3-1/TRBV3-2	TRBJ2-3	CASRAPDRADTQYF	TGTGCCAGCCGAGCCCCGGACAGGGCAGATACGCAGTATTTT
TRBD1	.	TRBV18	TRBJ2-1	CASYRGQEANEQFF	TGTGCCAGCTACCGGGGACAGGAGGCCAATGAGCAGTTCTTC
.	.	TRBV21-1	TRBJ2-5	CASSAYRDRGQETQYF	TGTGCCAGCAGCGCCTACCGGGACAGGGGCCAAGAGACCCAGTACTTC
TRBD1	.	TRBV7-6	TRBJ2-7	CASSAGTGYEQYF	TGTGCCAGCAGTGCCGGGACAGGCTACGAGCAGTACTTC
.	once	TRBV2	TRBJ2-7	CASSDRGYEQYF	TGTGCCAGCAGTGACAGGGGTTACGAGCAGTACTTC
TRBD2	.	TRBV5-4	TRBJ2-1	CASSQTSRDEQFF	TGTGCCAGCAGCCAGACTAGCCGGGATGAGCAGTTCTTC
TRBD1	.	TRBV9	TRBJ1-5	CASRKTGNQPQHF	TGTGCCAGCAGAAAGACAGGGAATCAGCCCCAGCATTTT
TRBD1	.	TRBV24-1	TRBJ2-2	CATSDPDRGSTGELFF	TGTGCCACCAGTGACCCCGACAGGGGGTCAACCGGGGAGCTGTTTTTT
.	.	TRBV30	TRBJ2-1	CAWNAGATYNEQFF	TGTGCCTGGAACGCAGGGGCTACCTACAATGAGCAGTTCTTC
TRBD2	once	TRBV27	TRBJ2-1	CASSPAGGPGNEQFF	TGTGCCAGCAGTCCAGCGGGAGGGCCAGGCAATGAGCAGTTCTTC
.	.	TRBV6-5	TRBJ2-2	CASSPVITGELFF	TGTGCCAGCAGCCCGGTCATAACCGGGGAGCTGTTTTTT
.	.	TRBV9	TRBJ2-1	CASSYSGLVDNEQFF	TGTGCCAGCAGCTACTCGGGACTCGTAGACAATGAGCAGTTCTTC
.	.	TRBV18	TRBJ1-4	CASSPRQALNEKLFF	TGTGCCAGCTCACCACGACAGGCCCTTAATGAAAAACTGTTTTTT
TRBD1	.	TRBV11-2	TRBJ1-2	CASSPGQEPNYGYTF	TGTGCCAGCAGCCCCGGACAGGAACCTAACTATGGCTACACCTTC
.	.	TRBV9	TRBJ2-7	CASSVEPFPIEQYF	TGTGCCAGCAGCGTAGAGCCGTTCCCCATCGAGCAGTACTTC
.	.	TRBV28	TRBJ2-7	CASRAISYEQYF	TGTGCCAGCAGGGCAATCTCCTACGAGCAGTACTTC
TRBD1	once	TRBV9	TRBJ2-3	CASSTRTGGLSPADTQYF	TGTGCCAGCAGCACAAGGACAGGGGGCCTTTCTCCGGCAGATACGCAGTATTTT
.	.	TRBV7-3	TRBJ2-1	CASSLGLLNEQFF	TGTGCCAGCAGCTTAGGACTTCTCAATGAGCAGTTCTTC
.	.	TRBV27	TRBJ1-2	CASSLSVGYGYTF	TGTGCCAGCAGTTTATCGGTCGGCTATGGCTACACCTTC
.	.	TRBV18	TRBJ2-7	CASSPETGRYEQYF	TGTGCCAGCTCACCAGAGACAGGGAGGTACGAGCAGTACTTC
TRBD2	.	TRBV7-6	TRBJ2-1	CASSILPSGASYNEQFF	TGTGCCAGCAGTATTCTACCTAGCGGGGCCTCCTACAATGAGCAGTTCTTC
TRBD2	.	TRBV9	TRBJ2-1	CASSILTSGAHYNEQFF	TGTGCCAGCAGCATCCTGACTAGCGGGGCCCACTACAATGAGCAGTTCTTC
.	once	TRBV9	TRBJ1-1	CASSAAIGGWTEAFF	TGTGCCAGCAGCGCGGCGATTGGAGGCTGGACTGAAGCTTTCTTT
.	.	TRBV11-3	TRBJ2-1	CASSFPGEGEQFF	TGTGCCAGCAGCTTTCCAGGGGAGGGTGAGCAGTTCTTC
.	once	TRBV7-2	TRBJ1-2	CASSSDSNYGYTF	TGTGCCAGCAGCTCCGACAGTAACTATGGCTACACCTTC
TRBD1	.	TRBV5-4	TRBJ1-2	CASSSTGTGYYNYGYTF	TGTGCCAGCAGCTCAACCGGGACAGGGTATTATAACTATGGCTACACCTTC
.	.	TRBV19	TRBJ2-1	CASRNRVGSRSSYNEQFF	TGTGCCAGTAGAAACAGGGTAGGTTCTAGGAGCTCCTACAATGAGCAGTTCTTC
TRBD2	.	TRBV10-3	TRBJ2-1	CATLSGGAYNEQFF	TGTGCCACCCTCAGCGGGGGGGCCTACAATGAGCAGTTCTTC
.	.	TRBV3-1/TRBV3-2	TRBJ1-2	CASSSQDRVNYGYTF	TGTGCCAGCAGCTCCCAGGACAGAGTAAACTATGGCTACACCTTC
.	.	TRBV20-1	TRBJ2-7	CSATIGYEQYF	TGCAGTGCAACTATCGGGTACGAGCAGTACTTC
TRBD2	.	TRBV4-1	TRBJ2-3	CASSLLLADSTDTQYF	TGCGCCAGCAGCCTCCTCCTAGCGGACAGCACAGATACGCAGTATTTT
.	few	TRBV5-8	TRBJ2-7	CASSPDFEEFETTTSIDF	TGTGCCAGCAGCCCCGATTTTGAGGAATTCGAAACGACTACGAGCATCGACTTC
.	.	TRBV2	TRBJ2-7	CASSGGLLYEQYF	TGTGCCAGCAGCGGGGGACTCCTCTACGAGCAGTACTTC
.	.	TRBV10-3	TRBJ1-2	CAISESRQVPRPSTF	TGTGCCATCAGTGAGTCGAGACAGGTGCCGAGGCCGAGCACCTTC
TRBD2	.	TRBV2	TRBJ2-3	CASNGLAGGDTQYF	TGTGCCAGCAACGGACTAGCGGGAGGGGATACGCAGTATTTT
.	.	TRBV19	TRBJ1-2	CASSSRTAAPYGYTF	TGTGCCAGTAGTTCTAGGACAGCGGCGCCCTATGGCTACACCTTC
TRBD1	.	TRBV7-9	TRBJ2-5	CASSKGQGRETQYF	TGTGCCAGCAGCAAGGGACAGGGTCGAGAGACCCAGTACTTC
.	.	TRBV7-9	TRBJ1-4	CASSRGNEKLFF	TGTGCCAGCAGCCGGGGAAATGAAAAACTGTTTTTT
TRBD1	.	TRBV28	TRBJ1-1	CASRVWGQRNTEAFF	TGTGCCAGCAGAGTATGGGGACAGAGGAACACTGAAGCTTTCTTT
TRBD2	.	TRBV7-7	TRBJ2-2	CASSSGLSTGELFF	TGTGCCAGCAGCTCGGGACTAAGCACCGGGGAGCTGTTTTTT
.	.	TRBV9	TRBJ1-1	CASSAQQGLDTEAFF	TGTGCCAGCAGCGCCCAACAGGGTCTAGACACTGAAGCTTTCTTT
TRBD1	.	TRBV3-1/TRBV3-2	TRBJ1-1	CASGGQGWGTEAFF	TGTGCCAGCGGCGGACAGGGGTGGGGCACTGAAGCTTTCTTT
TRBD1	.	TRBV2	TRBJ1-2	CASSLPGQGADGYTF	TGTGCCAGCAGTTTGCCGGGACAGGGGGCAGATGGCTACACCTTC